These 25 T cell receptor beta chains were all obtained from the same sample, sequenced in a study of blood T cell repertoires in COVID-19. Sequencing was performed with immunoSEQ multiplex PCR; in TCRdb, only in-frame clones are kept and a portion is missing. The sample contains approximately 300,000 clones, around 89% of which appear only once. The sequenced sample consisted of peripheral blood. The receptors were gathered from a man aged 40-49 years with acute or convalescent COVID-19.

J is TRBJ2-3 and V is TRBV7-9; tentatively, D is TRBD1 (6 bases). The CDR3 sequence is 14 residues long. CDR1 is SEHNR and CDR2 is FQNEAQ in the germline V gene (reference sequence). V lost 7 bases and J 0 bases, leaving 11 bases between the germline ends. The CDR3 loop reads CASTSRGSTDTQYF. The CDR3 DNA is TGTGCCAGCACCTCAAGGGGGAGCACAGATACGCAGTATTTT.

The genes are TRBV9 and TRBJ1-1, with TRBD1 matching 8 bases. Germline CDR1 SGDLS, CDR2 YYNGEE. The ends lost 0 bases at V and 0 bases at J; junction bases unmatched: 1. The CDR3 sequence is 15 residues long. In nucleotides, the CDR3 is TGTGCCAGCAGCGTAGGGACAGGGATGAACACTGAAGCTTTCTTT. Translation: CASSVGTGMNTEAFF.

On this clone itself: This specimen includes other DNA sequences encoding the same CDR3. The chain uses TRBV5-1 and TRBJ2-1; 10 nucleotides agree with TRBD1. Germline V CDR1 and CDR2: SGHRS, YFSETQ. V dropped 3 bases and J dropped 6; count of bases not matched to a gene: 0. The CDR3 consists of 13 residues. The CDR3 sequence: CASSWDRGNEQFF. Written as DNA, the CDR3 is TGCGCCAGCAGCTGGGACAGGGGCAATGAGCAGTTCTTC.

CDR3 nucleotide sequence: TGTGCCAGCAGCTTGGCGGCTAGCTTCACAGATACGCAGTATTTT. It translates to CASSLAASFTDTQYF. The J gene is TRBJ2-3, the V gene TRBV7-2; the D gene is possibly TRBD2 (5 bases). The CDR3 totals 15 residues. Germline V CDR1 and CDR2: SGHTA, FQGNSA. V lost 3 bases and J lost 2, with 12 bases in between.

The rearrangement links TRBV7-2 to TRBJ1-2, with D tentatively TRBD1 (5 bases). The CDR3 runs 15 residues. Trimming removed 8 bases at V and 0 bases at J, with 16 bases between. Germline lookup yields CDR1 SGHTA and CDR2 FQGNSA. CDR3 protein: CASLPGRGTNYGYTF. CDR3 DNA: TGTGCCAGCCTTCCTGGGCGGGGGACTAACTATGGCTACACCTTC.

The rearrangement uses TRBV10-3 and TRBJ1-1; D is unresolved. Trimming shortened V by 2 bases and J by 3 bases, and 10 bases separated the two germline ends. Germline V lookup: CDR1 ENHRY, CDR2 SYGVKD. This CDR3 is 14 amino acids long. The DNA for the CDR3 is TGTGCCATCAGTGAGCTACGGGTTGACACTGAAGCTTTCTTT. It codes for CAISELRVDTEAFF.

The chain employs TRBV14 and TRBJ2-1; 8 positions agree with TRBD1. CDR3 length: 15 amino acids. Trimming took 4 bases from V and 0 from J; bases not matched to a gene: 2. CDR1 SGHDN and CDR2 FVKESK come from the germline V gene. This CDR3 reads CASSLGTGSYNEQFF. Written as DNA, the CDR3 is TGTGCCAGCAGCCTGGGGACAGGCTCCTACAATGAGCAGTTCTTC. Drawing the rest from reference TRBV14 and TRBJ2-1, the complete variable domain is EAGVTQFPSHSVIEKGQTVTLRCDPISGHDNLYWYRRVMGKEIKFLLHFVKESKQDESGMPNNRFLAERTGGTYSTLKVQPAELEDSGVYFCASSLGTGSYNEQFFGPGTRLTVL.

V and J are TRBV12-3 or TRBV12-4 and TRBJ1-5; tentatively, D is TRBD1 (6 bases). CDR3 size: 13 residues. V was pared by 6 bases and J by 2 bases, with 8 bases between. The CDR3 sequence is CASRTGRNQPQHF. The CDR3 DNA is TGTGCCAGCAGGACAGGCCGCAATCAGCCCCAGCATTTT.

This clone was observed a single time. V gene TRBV25-1 combines with J gene TRBJ1-6, with unresolved D. This CDR3 region has 13 residues. V was trimmed by 0 bases and J by 10 bases, leaving 7 bases between them. Germline values: CDR1 MGHDK, CDR2 SYGVNS. CDR3 amino acids: CASSEYEGSPLHF. In DNA, the CDR3 is TGTGCCAGCAGTGAATATGAGGGATCACCCCTCCACTTT.

This sequence joins TRBV5-8 and TRBJ1-5, with TRBD1 as a possible D gene (5 bases). Trimming took 3 bases from V and 11 from J, leaving 27 bases between them. Germline V gene data show CDR1 as SGHTS and CDR2 as YDEGEE. This CDR3 has 17 residues. Here the CDR3 reads CASSYPLGRGPSRAQHF. In DNA form, the CDR3 reads TGTGCCAGCAGCTACCCACTGGGGAGGGGCCCGTCTAGGGCCCAGCATTTT.

The CDR3: CASSLAEGSSGNTIYF. CDR3 bases: TGTGCCAGCAGCTTAGCGGAGGGGAGCTCTGGAAACACCATATATTTT. V gene TRBV11-2 combines with J gene TRBJ1-3, with a possible D match to TRBD1 (5 bases). Trimming removed 1 base at V and 0 bases at J, with 10 bases between. The length of the CDR3 is 16 residues. Germline CDR1 is SGHAT and CDR2 is FQNNGV.

This clone appeared a single time. The genes are TRBV6-5 and TRBJ1-1; 9 bases agree with TRBD1. V gave up 6 bases and J gave up 1 base; unmatched junction bases: 3. The germline CDR1 and CDR2 sequences are MNHEY and SVGAGI. The CDR3 runs to 14 residues. The CDR3 coding sequence is TGTGCCAGCAGCCTGGACAGGGGGAACACTGAAGCTTTCTTT. Amino acids: CASSLDRGNTEAFF.

The chain is built from TRBV5-1 and TRBJ1-6; D call uncertain. The CDR3 is made up of 15 amino acids. Trimming pared 4 bases from V and 7 bases from J, leaving 15 bases between. From germline, CDR1 is SGHRS and CDR2 YFSETQ. Written as DNA, the CDR3 is TGCGCCAGCAGCCCGGCGGCGGAGGAGAATTCACCCCTCCACTTT. Its protein is CASSPAAEENSPLHF.

This sequence joins TRBV19 and TRBJ1-5; 8 positions match TRBD1. The trim removed 6 bases at V and 2 bases at J, leaving 6 bases unmatched. This CDR3 has 15 amino acids. Germline lookup yields CDR1 LNHDA and CDR2 SQIVND (reference sequence). The chain's CDR3 is CASRPTGAGNQPQHF. CDR3 sequence (DNA): TGTGCCAGTAGACCGACAGGGGCCGGCAATCAGCCCCAGCATTTT.

The gene calls are TRBV19 and TRBJ1-2, with D possibly TRBD1 on 6 matching bases. V lost 5 bases and J 4 bases, leaving 11 bases between the germline ends. The V gene's germline CDR1 is LNHDA and CDR2 SQIVND (reference sequence). The CDR3 extends over 13 amino acids. The CDR3 loop is CASSLRGFYGYTF. DNA for the CDR3: TGTGCCAGTAGTCTCAGGGGTTTCTATGGCTACACCTTC.

The CDR3 nucleotides are TGTGCCAGCAGTTACGGACAGGGTGGGTCCTACGAGCAGTACTTC. Protein product: CASSYGQGGSYEQYF. The chain couples TRBV3-1 (or the pseudogene TRBV3-2) to TRBJ2-7; 8 bases fit TRBD1. The CDR3 covers 15 residues. V shed 6 bases and J 1 base; nucleotides not matched to a gene: 8. Germline V lookup: CDR1 LGHDT, CDR2 YNNKEL (reference sequence).

The rearrangement uses TRBV7-9 and TRBJ2-4, with 7 bases fitting TRBD2. This CDR3 contains 17 residues. Trimming took 5 bases from V and 1 from J; bases not matched to a gene: 11. Germline V gives CDR1 SEHNR, CDR2 FQNEAQ (reference sequence). The CDR3 DNA is TGTGCCAGCAGCCCTGGGGGAGGGGTTGATGCCAAAAACATTCAGTACTTC. It specifies CASSPGGGVDAKNIQYF.

This rearrangement joins TRBV11-2 to TRBJ1-2, with D unclear. The V gene lost 4 bases and the J gene lost 8 bases, with 14 bases spanning the gap. Germline CDR1 is SGHAT and CDR2 is FQNNGV. The CDR3 consists of 13 residues. The CDR3 here is CASSSLTAGGYTF. As DNA, the CDR3 is TGTGCCAGCAGCTCCCTGACGGCGGGCGGCTACACCTTC.

The rearrangement links TRBV7-2 to TRBJ1-3; D possibly corresponds to TRBD1 (5 bases). V was trimmed by 3 bases and J by 0 bases, leaving 9 bases between them. The CDR3 has 15 amino acids. Per the germline V gene, CDR1 is SGHTA and CDR2 is FQGNSA. The CDR3 DNA reads as TGTGCCAGCAGCTTGGGGCCGAGCTCTGGAAACACCATATATTTT. Amino acids: CASSLGPSSGNTIYF.

The chain combines TRBV18 with TRBJ2-3, with 8 bases lining up with TRBD2. Trimming cost V 2 bases and J 4 bases; bases outside gene matches: 8. Germline V CDR1 and CDR2: KGHSH, LQKENI. The CDR3 totals 16 residues. CDR3 DNA: TGTGCCAGCTCACCAATTAACGGGGGGGCGGCAGATACGCAGTATTTT. Protein: CASSPINGGAADTQYF.

CDR3 region: CASRTGNYGYTF. The CDR3 nucleotides are TGTGCCAGTAGGACAGGCAACTATGGCTACACCTTC. The V gene is TRBV6-5, the J gene TRBJ1-2, with 7 bases lining up with TRBD1. V trimming: 9 bases; J trimming: 2 bases; junction bases outside the gene matches: 3. Germline CDR1 reads MNHEY; CDR2 reads SVGAGI. CDR3 length: 12 amino acids.

This clone was observed a few times. This chain links TRBV5-4 with TRBJ1-2, with 7 bases matching TRBD1. The CDR3 loop spans 13 amino acids. The V segment lost 3 bases and the J segment 2 bases; nucleotides outside the gene matches: 1. The germline gives CDR1 SGHNT, CDR2 YYREEE (reference sequence). CDR3 DNA: TGTGCCAGCAGCTGGGACAGAAACTATGGCTACACCTTC. Amino acids: CASSWDRNYGYTF.

The rearrangement joins TRBV9 to TRBJ2-1; a possible D gene is TRBD1 (6 bases). The CDR3 covers 16 residues. The germline V and J ends were trimmed by 3 bases and 0 bases, with 13 bases remaining between them. In germline, CDR1 is SGDLS, CDR2 YYNGEE. CDR3: CASSGSVDSSYNEQFF. In DNA, the CDR3 is TGTGCCAGCAGCGGTTCTGTGGACAGCTCCTACAATGAGCAGTTCTTC.

The chain carries TRBV7-9 and TRBJ2-3, with D possibly being TRBD2 (5 bases). CDR1 SEHNR and CDR2 FQNEAQ come from the germline V gene (reference sequence). V lost 3 bases and J lost 4, with 11 bases in between. This CDR3 is built from 14 residues. The CDR3 is CASSFASWPDTQYF. As DNA, the CDR3 is TGTGCCAGCAGCTTTGCTAGCTGGCCAGATACGCAGTATTTT.

The chain has TRBV7-2 and TRBJ2-2; TRBD1 might be the D (5 bases). This CDR3 comprises 13 residues. CDR1 SGHTA and CDR2 FQGNSA come from the germline V gene. Trimming shortened V by 5 bases and J by 4 bases, and 8 bases separated the two germline ends. Here the CDR3 reads CASSRDSTGELFF. The CDR3 DNA reads as TGTGCCAGCAGCCGTGACAGCACCGGGGAGCTGTTTTTT.